This TCR beta chain was retrieved from a study of vaccination and CD4 T cells after COVID-19. Study in general: Participants, all vaccine recipients, received two doses of either BNT162b2 or mRNA-1273. The cells were exposed to overlapping spike peptides originating from SARS-CoV-2, HCoV-NL63, HCoV-OC43 and HCoV-229E for stimulation.

Sequencing of DNA taken from cultured CD4+ T cells relied on the Oncomine TCR Beta short-read assay. TCRdb reanalysed the PCR reads using MiXCR and keeps one entry per CDR3 protein. This sample has 13,000 to 15,000 distinct CDR3 sequences, with approximately 53% found just once. Study-wide results and caveats: When vaccine-specific clones from convalescent patients were examined, 304 of 307 were spike mono-reactive.

The junction had 6 bases not matched to a gene; V was cut back by 6 bases and J by 5 bases. The germline V gene encodes CDR1 MRHNA and CDR2 SNTAGT. The CDR3 is 13 residues long. About this clonotype: Antigen: not known.

Treatment: roughly 10-day PBMC culture with coronavirus spike peptide pools or control peptides (ViraFEST assay). The V gene is TRBV6-4, the J gene TRBJ2-5; 7 nucleotides agree with TRBD1. The specimen sequenced was CD4+ T cells from blood, cultured in vitro. The clonotype comes from a human donor who had recovered from COVID-19. In DNA, the CDR3 is TGTGCCAGCAGCTCCCAACAGGGGGAGACCCAGTACTTC. Translation gives CASSSQQGETQYF.